Following are 32 T cell receptor beta chains from one sample sequenced in a study of T cells in Graves' hyperthyroidism and ophthalmopathy (dated by TCRdb to between 2018 and 2021). The library relied on multiplex PCR. Instrument used: Illumina HiSeq 2000. Amplification of TCR beta CDR3 regions was carried out from RNA transcripts. The first round of RT-PCR for the TCR CDR3 was performed with the HTBI primer set and the Qiagen OneStep RT-PCR kit. TCRdb reprocessing: public reads trimmed at Q25 with fastp, clones called with MiXCR, in-frame beta chains kept. Duplicate CDR3 protein sequences are folded into a single record with the most common DNA and genes. A total of about 520,000 distinct CDR3 sequences appear in this sample, around 22% of them only once. Clones ranked in the top ten supply 11% of the sample. What was sequenced was blood. The receptor set was obtained from a woman aged 30 to 39 with Graves' ophthalmopathy.

A word on this clonotype: This sequence may be a read error, since a much larger clone differs from it by one base. The rearrangement links TRBV7-9 to TRBJ2-7; D is unresolved. The germline CDR1 and CDR2 sequences are SEHNR and FQNEAQ (reference sequence). This CDR3 has 13 amino acids. The chain's CDR3 is CTSSPTPAYEQYF. The CDR3 region has the DNA TGTACCAGCAGCCCGACCCCCGCCTACGAGCAGTACTTC.

The chain combines TRBV6-2 or TRBV6-3 with TRBJ1-1; D call uncertain. Looked up from germline, CDR1 is MNHEY and CDR2 is SVGEGT. This CDR3 is built from 14 residues. V gave up 7 bases and J gave up 2 bases, with 14 bases separating them. The CDR3 loop is CASKTERHNTEAFF. In DNA, the CDR3 is TGTGCCAGCAAAACCGAACGGCATAACACTGAAGCTTTCTTT.

This clonotype was seen at least ten times. The rearrangement uses TRBV20-1 and TRBJ2-7, with D possibly matching TRBD2 (6 bases). Trimming cost V 4 bases and J 3 bases, with 19 bases left between them. The germline V gene has CDR1 DFQATT and CDR2 SNEGSKA (reference sequence). This CDR3 is built from 15 residues. The CDR3 DNA is TGCAGTGCTACTTGGGGGGAAGGTGGAATCTACGAGCAGTACTTC. Translating gives CSATWGEGGIYEQYF.

The V and J genes are TRBV15 and TRBJ1-1; no clear D. The germline CDR1 and CDR2 sequences are LNHNV and YYDKDF (reference sequence). The CDR3 is made up of 16 amino acids. The V gene lost 0 bases and the J gene lost 0 bases, with 11 bases spanning the gap. The CDR3 sequence is CATSRDVGRLNTEAFF. The DNA of the CDR3 is TGTGCCACCAGCAGAGATGTCGGGAGACTGAACACTGAAGCTTTCTTT. Supplemented by reference TRBV15 and TRBJ1-1, the full variable domain reads DAMVIQNPRYQVTQFGKPVTLSCSQTLNHNVMYWYQQKSSQAPKLLFHYYDKDFNNEADTPDNFQSRRPNTSFCFLDIRSPGLGDTAMYLCATSRDVGRLNTEAFFGQGTRLTVV.

This chain links TRBV28 with TRBJ2-5; TRBD2 matches at 7 bases. V was pared by 5 bases and J by 1 base, with 4 bases of the junction left unmatched. The CDR3 extends over 14 amino acids. CDR1 is MDHEN, CDR2 SYDVKM, per germline. CDR3 in DNA: TGTGCCAGCAGTCGTCTAGCGGTCCAAGAGACCCAGTACTTC. This sequence encodes CASSRLAVQETQYF.

This clonotype showed up many times. The rearrangement uses TRBV14 and TRBJ2-2; 8 nucleotides align to TRBD1. This CDR3 has 14 amino acids. In germline, CDR1 is SGHDN, CDR2 FVKESK. The V and J ends lost 3 bases and 4 bases, in that order; junction bases with no gene match: 1. The CDR3 sequence: CASSQDRVTGELFF. Written as DNA, the CDR3 is TGTGCCAGCAGCCAGGACAGGGTCACCGGGGAGCTGTTTTTT.

This clonotype was seen ten or more times. The J gene is TRBJ1-2, the V gene TRBV7-9; TRBD1 might be the D (5 bases). V lost 5 bases to trimming and J lost 8 bases, with 18 bases between them. The CDR3 has 14 amino acids. Germline CDR1 SEHNR, CDR2 FQNEAQ (reference sequence). CDR3 amino acids: CASSAAGTAVGYTF. CDR3 nucleotide sequence: TGTGCCAGCAGCGCCGCCGGGACCGCGGTCGGCTACACCTTC.

This chain joins TRBV20-1 and TRBJ1-1; D gene unclear. The CDR3 is 14 residues long. CDR1 and CDR2 (germline): DFQATT, SNEGSKA (reference sequence). Trimming cost V 6 bases and J 1 base, with 15 bases left between them. This CDR3 reads CSAQTWSKNTEAFF. As DNA, the CDR3 is TGCAGTGCCCAAACGTGGAGCAAGAACACTGAAGCTTTCTTT.

For this clonotype: Since no conserved phenylalanine or tryptophan closes the CDR3, a read error is the likely cause. The J gene is TRBJ1-1, the V gene TRBV25-1; D uncertain. The CDR3 spans 14 residues. The V and J ends lost 5 bases and 4 bases respectively, with 14 bases between them. Germline V gene sequence: CDR1 MGHDK, CDR2 SYGVNS. The CDR3 here is CASSPPLPGTEAFY. The DNA of the CDR3 is TGTGCCAGCAGTCCCCCGTTACCGGGCACTGAAGCTTTCTAT.

This clonotype was found many times. V is TRBV12-3 or TRBV12-4 and J is TRBJ1-1; 8 positions agree with TRBD1. The CDR3 extends over 15 amino acids. Trimming removed 3 bases from V and 3 bases from J; junction bases left unmatched: 6. CDR3 sequence reads: CASSFRTGWDTEAFF. DNA of the CDR3: TGTGCCAGCAGTTTTAGGACAGGGTGGGACACTGAAGCTTTCTTT.

This clonotype appeared many times. The chain is built from TRBV20-1 and TRBJ1-5; 7 bases are shared with TRBD1. V shed 6 bases, J shed 6 bases, and the junction held 11 bases outside the gene matches. CDR3 size: 14 residues. Germline assignment: CDR1 DFQATT and CDR2 SNEGSKA (reference sequence). The CDR3 is CSAWDRRDTQPQHF. The CDR3 coding sequence is TGCAGTGCCTGGGACAGACGAGACACTCAGCCCCAGCATTTT.

The CDR3 here is CASSFFTSGRGEQYF. The CDR3 DNA is TGTGCCAGCAGTTTCTTCACTAGCGGGAGAGGTGAGCAGTACTTC. J is TRBJ2-7 and V is TRBV6-5, with TRBD2 matching 11 bases. With V trimmed by 4 bases and J by 7 bases, 9 bases remained unmatched. Germline loops: CDR1 MNHEY, CDR2 SVGAGI. This CDR3 is built from 15 residues.

This chain joins TRBV28 and TRBJ2-6; no clear D gene. CDR1 and CDR2 from the germline V gene are MDHEN and SYDVKM. Trimming removed 2 bases at V and 2 bases at J, with 22 bases between. The CDR3 runs to 20 residues. CDR3 coding DNA: TGTGCCAGCAGTTTAGTCTCGACGGTGCAGGAAGGCACTGGGGCCAACGTCCTGACTTTC. Its protein is CASSLVSTVQEGTGANVLTF.

This clonotype was recorded many times. V usage is TRBV6-1 and J usage is TRBJ2-5, with D possibly being TRBD2 (6 bases). Trimming shortened V by 8 bases and J by 4 bases, and 14 bases separated the two germline ends. Germline V gives CDR1 MNHNS, CDR2 SASEGT. This CDR3 region has 13 residues. The CDR3 bases are TGTGCCAGCGGGCGGGGTACGGGAGAGACCCAGTACTTC. Translation gives CASGRGTGETQYF.

The rearrangement joins TRBV30 to TRBJ1-1, with TRBD1 identical over 7 bases. The J segment lost 0 bases and the V segment lost 1 base, leaving 5 bases of the junction unmatched. CDR3 length: 15 residues. CDR1 is GTSNPN, CDR2 SVGIG, per germline (reference sequence). DNA of the CDR3: TGTGCCTGGAGTGGAGGAGACAGGGTGAACACTGAAGCTTTCTTT. Its translation: CAWSGGDRVNTEAFF.

This clonotype came up many times. The V call is TRBV7-9, the J call TRBJ2-2; D unclear. The CDR3 length is 13 residues. Germline assignment: CDR1 SEHNR and CDR2 FQNEAQ (reference sequence). Trimming took 4 bases from V and 1 from J, leaving 4 bases between them. The CDR3 loop is CASSSVNTGELFF. For the CDR3, the DNA is TGTGCCAGCAGCTCCGTGAACACCGGGGAGCTGTTTTTT.

This clonotype was found many times. The chain links TRBV5-1 to TRBJ1-1, with D possibly being TRBD1 (5 bases). This CDR3 spans 17 amino acids. Trimming shortened V by 4 bases and J by 3 bases, and 22 bases separated the two germline ends. Germline V gene sequence: CDR1 SGHRS, CDR2 YFSETQ. The CDR3 spells CASSPAFGGNADTEAFF. The DNA of the CDR3 is TGCGCCAGCAGCCCCGCATTCGGGGGTAATGCGGACACTGAAGCTTTCTTT.

On this clonotype itself: The junction departs from germline at one end; a sequencing error may be responsible. The rearrangement links TRBV12-3 or TRBV12-4 to TRBJ1-1; unclear D gene. The CDR3 has 12 residues. CDR3 residues: CASSLTNTDAFF. As DNA, the CDR3 is TGTGCCAGCAGTCTCACGAACACTGATGCTTTCTTT.

This clonotype was detected many times. V usage is TRBV6-4 and J usage is TRBJ2-2, with D hard to call. There are 14 residues in the CDR3. Germline loops: CDR1 MRHNA, CDR2 SNTAGT. V was cut by 6 bases and J by 6 bases, with 14 bases left in between. The CDR3 DNA is TGTGCCAGCAGCGATACCGCAAGCGCCGGGGAGCTGTTTTTT. It yields the protein CASSDTASAGELFF.

This clonotype was observed a single time. J is TRBJ2-7 and V is TRBV12-3 or TRBV12-4; D is perhaps TRBD1 or TRBD2 (5 bases each). V lost 6 bases and J 2 bases, leaving 20 bases between the germline ends. The CDR3 consists of 16 residues. The CDR3 nucleotides are TGTGCCAGCAGCGAACCGGGACGGAGAGGGGCCTACGAGCAGTACTTC. This gives the protein CASSEPGRRGAYEQYF.

The chain is built from TRBV12-3 or TRBV12-4 and TRBJ1-2; possible D gene TRBD1, 5 bases. The CDR3 is 13 residues long. Trimming left V 5 bases short and J 8 bases short, with 15 bases between. DNA for the CDR3: TGTGCCAGCAGTCTCTCGGGGGGAGCCGGCTACACCTTC. Residues: CASSLSGGAGYTF.

At least ten counts were recorded for this clonotype. The chain combines TRBV6-2 or TRBV6-3 with TRBJ2-2; 7 bases are a match to TRBD1. Per the germline V gene, CDR1 is MNHEY and CDR2 is SVGEGT. The V gene end was trimmed by 1 base and the J gene end by 0 bases; junction bases not matched to a gene: 5. This CDR3 is built from 17 residues. DNA of the CDR3: TGTGCCAGCAGTTACTTAGGGGGCGGCGCGAACACCGGGGAGCTGTTTTTT. Its protein is CASSYLGGGANTGELFF.

This clonotype was found many times. The gene calls are TRBV29-1 and TRBJ1-2, with D uncertain. Germline CDR1 reads SQVTM; CDR2 reads ANQGSEA. Trimming shortened V by 2 bases and J by 6 bases, and 13 bases separated the two germline ends. This CDR3 spans 13 amino acids. The CDR3 DNA sequence: TGCAGCGTTGAATTAAGGGCGGGCGATGGCTACACCTTC. This codes for CSVELRAGDGYTF.

This clonotype is a singleton in its sample. The chain combines TRBV12-3 or TRBV12-4 with TRBJ1-2; a possible D gene is TRBD1 (5 bases). The CDR3 has 15 amino acids. Trimming removed 6 bases from V and 4 bases from J, with 18 bases in between. The CDR3 DNA is TGTGCCAGCAGCATGGGTGAGGAGGGGCCCTATGGCTACACCTTC. As protein: CASSMGEEGPYGYTF.

The CDR3 DNA sequence: TGTGCCAGCAGTATTACAGAAGGCGGTGGGAATCAGCCCCAGCATTTT. Its protein is CASSITEGGGNQPQHF. The chain joins TRBV6-1 to TRBJ1-5, with D hard to call. The CDR3 is 16 amino acids. CDR1 and CDR2 from the germline V gene are MNHNS and SASEGT. Deletions cut 5 bases from V and 4 bases from J, with 18 bases between.

The table lists this clonotype with many counts. The chain carries TRBV6-1 and TRBJ1-6; D gene ambiguous. This CDR3 spans 13 amino acids. V dropped 2 bases and J dropped 15 bases, with 14 bases sitting between them. Germline-derived CDR1 and CDR2 are MNHNS and SASEGT. This chain's CDR3 is CASSESPKRNLHF. The CDR3 DNA reads TGTGCCAGCAGTGAAAGCCCTAAAAGAAACCTCCACTTT.

This clonotype was seen ten or more times. The V gene is TRBV6-2 or TRBV6-3, the J gene TRBJ1-3; weak D call: TRBD1 (6 bases). V lost 6 bases to trimming and J lost 0 bases, with 9 bases between them. The germline V gene encodes CDR1 MNHEY and CDR2 SVGEGT. There are 14 residues in the CDR3. Here the CDR3 DNA reads TGTGCCAGCAGCGGGACAATCTCTGGAAACACCATATATTTT. It codes for CASSGTISGNTIYF.

This clonotype appeared many times. V is TRBV19 and J is TRBJ1-1; no clear D gene. Trimming stripped 2 bases from V and 0 bases from J, with 4 bases between. Looked up from germline, CDR1 is LNHDA and CDR2 is SQIVND (reference sequence). The CDR3 has 13 residues. CDR3 loop: CASSINMNTEAFF. CDR3 nucleotides: TGTGCCAGTAGTATAAACATGAACACTGAAGCTTTCTTT.

This clonotype occurred many times. This chain connects TRBV20-1 to TRBJ2-5; the match to TRBD1 covers 9 bases. The CDR3 contains 13 residues. With 6 bases clipped from V and 5 bases from J, the junction kept 7 bases outside the gene matches. The germline V gene encodes CDR1 DFQATT and CDR2 SNEGSKA (reference sequence). Written as DNA, the CDR3 is TGCAGTGCCCGGACAGGGGATATGGAGACCCAGTACTTC. Protein: CSARTGDMETQYF.

The chain combines TRBV29-1 with TRBJ1-5; TRBD1 might be the D (5 bases). The V end lost 4 bases, the J end lost 3 bases, and 10 bases lay between the germline ends. CDR1 is SQVTM, CDR2 ANQGSEA, per germline. There are 13 residues in the CDR3. CDR3 sequence (DNA): TGCAGCGTTGTGTGGGGCACCAATCAGCCCCAGCATTTT. Translating gives CSVVWGTNQPQHF.

This clonotype was recorded once. This likely comes from a read error, as the CDR3 has no conserved phenylalanine or tryptophan at its end. The chain joins TRBV5-1 to TRBJ1-1; no clear D gene. V lost 1 base to trimming and J lost 3 bases, with 10 bases between them. Looked up from germline, CDR1 is SGHRS and CDR2 is YFSETQ. The CDR3 is 14 amino acids. In DNA, the CDR3 is TGCGCCAGCAGCTTGACGCGATACGACACTGAAGCTTTCTTG. This gives the protein CASSLTRYDTEAFL.

This clonotype was detected many times. The chain couples TRBV28 to TRBJ1-2; D uncertain. CDR1 is MDHEN, CDR2 SYDVKM, per germline. The CDR3 is 17 amino acids. Trimming took off 1 base at V and 4 bases at J, with 19 bases between the two ends. DNA of the CDR3: TGTGCCAGCAGTTTATCGGCGTCGTCTCTCTTGGGCTATGGCTACACCTTC. It yields the protein CASSLSASSLLGYGYTF.